The T cell receptor (beta chain) under discussion was sequenced for a study of blood T cell repertoires in COVID-19. Study background: Sources were T cells, B-cell-depleted T cells, or PBMCs; the material itself was cDNA or gDNA.

Enrolment of Seattle patients took place during active infection, and they were followed longitudinally. Authors' methods: Nucleated cell counts were estimated from reference gene primer amplification. Libraries were prepared by immunoSEQ multiplex PCR; TCRdb keeps only in-frame clonotypes and omits some of them. The DNA gave D and trimming, while V, J and clone size come from that table. The table shows 100,000 to 150,000 clones, with approximately 85% occurring only once. Germline CDR1 is LGHNA and CDR2 is YNFKEQ. V lost 1 base and J lost 4, with 20 bases in between. This CDR3 has 18 residues. Sequencing used peripheral blood. This chain links TRBV4-2 with TRBJ1-3; D ambiguous. The origin of this receptor is a woman older than 75 with COVID-19, enrolled during active disease. CDR3 sequence: CASSQVSVTAGSGNTIYF. DNA of the CDR3: TGTGCCAGCAGCCAAGTCAGCGTTACGGCTGGTTCGGGAAACACCATATATTTT.